The clone carrying this TCR beta chain was detected only a few times. Other DNA sequences within the sample encode an identical CDR3. Before thyroid surgery, none of the patients had received any treatment. The data are from a study of metastatic and nonmetastatic thyroid tumors. V lost 5 bases and J 4 bases, leaving 9 bases between the germline ends. CDR1 is SGHTA, CDR2 FQGTGA, per germline. The CDR3 runs to 12 residues. Using MiXCR, TCRdb re-called clones from the PCR reads. The sample consists of tens of thousands of clones, approximately 20% of them appearing once. J is TRBJ2-7 and V is TRBV7-3; D is undetermined. The sequence was collected from a female donor with papillary thyroid cancer or a benign thyroid nodule (not recorded which). Some clones in this sample may be carry-over from other donors' samples. Sequences were obtained from blood. The CDR3 nucleotides are TGTGCCAGCAGCCCAGACGGATACGAGCAGTACTTC. Its translation: CASSPDGYEQYF.